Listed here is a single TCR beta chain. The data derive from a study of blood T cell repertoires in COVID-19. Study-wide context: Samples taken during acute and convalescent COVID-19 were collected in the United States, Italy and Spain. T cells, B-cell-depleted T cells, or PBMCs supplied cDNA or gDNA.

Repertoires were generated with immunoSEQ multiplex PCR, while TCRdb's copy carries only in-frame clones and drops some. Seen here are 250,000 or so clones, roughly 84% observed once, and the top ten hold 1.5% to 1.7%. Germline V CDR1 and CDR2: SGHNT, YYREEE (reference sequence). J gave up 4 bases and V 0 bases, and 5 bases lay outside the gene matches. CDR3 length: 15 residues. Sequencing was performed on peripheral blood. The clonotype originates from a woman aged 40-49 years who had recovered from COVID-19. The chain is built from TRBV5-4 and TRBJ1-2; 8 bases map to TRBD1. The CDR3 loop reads CASSLDTGGSYGYTF. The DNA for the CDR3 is TGTGCCAGCAGCTTGGATACAGGGGGGAGCTATGGCTACACCTTC. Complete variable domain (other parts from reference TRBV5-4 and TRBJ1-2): ETGVTQSPTHLIKTRGQQVTLRCSSQSGHNTVSWYQQALGQGPQFIFQYYREEENGRGNFPPRFSGLQFPNYSSELNVNALELDDSALYLCASSLDTGGSYGYTFGSGTRLTVV.